Listed below are T cell receptor beta chains from one sample, sequenced in a study of blood T cell repertoires in COVID-19. Measured with immunoSEQ multiplex PCR; TCRdb has only the in-frame clones, and not every one. This table has over 80,000 clones, about 89% appearing once. The sample consisted of peripheral blood. The origin of the receptors is a man aged 50 to 60 with acute or convalescent COVID-19. The CDR3 runs from the conserved cysteine through the conserved F or W. The D gene is left open where the match is weak. A row's size may be missing; if present it is once, few, many or a size class.

D,size,V,J,CDR3,DNA
NA,NA,TRBV4-1,TRBJ2-7,CASSQDVGRFSYEQYF,TGCGCCAGCAGCCAAGATGTGGGCAGATTCTCCTACGAGCAGTACTTC
TRBD1,once,TRBV3-1/TRBV3-2,TRBJ1-6,CASSATGRSYNSPLHF,TGTGCCAGCAGCGCGACAGGGCGCTCCTATAATTCACCCCTCCACTTT
NA,few,TRBV12-5,TRBJ2-6,CASGLVSGANVLTF,TGTGCTAGTGGTTTGGTATCGGGGGCCAACGTCCTGACTTTC
NA,NA,TRBV10-3,TRBJ2-7,CAITLRVGYEQYF,TGTGCCATCACCCTCAGGGTTGGCTACGAGCAGTACTTC
TRBD1,NA,TRBV6-5,TRBJ1-5,CASSYGTGGNQPQHF,TGTGCCAGCAGTTATGGGACAGGGGGCAATCAGCCCCAGCATTTT
TRBD1,NA,TRBV7-9,TRBJ2-7,CASSHRTGGYEQYF,TGTGCCAGCAGCCATCGGACAGGGGGCTACGAGCAGTACTTC
NA,NA,TRBV12-3/TRBV12-4,TRBJ2-1,CASSSDGSLRQFF,TGTGCCAGCAGTTCGGACGGGAGTCTAAGGCAGTTCTTC
TRBD2,NA,TRBV2,TRBJ2-1,CASRPGTSGNNEQFF,TGTGCCAGCAGACCCGGGACTAGCGGGAACAATGAGCAGTTCTTC
NA,NA,TRBV4-1,TRBJ2-7,CASSHRGTVSYEQYF,TGCGCCAGCAGCCACCGGGGGACGGTCTCCTACGAGCAGTACTTC
NA,many,TRBV3-1/TRBV3-2,TRBJ1-1,CASSLTSNTEAFF,TGTGCCAGCAGCCTTACATCAAACACTGAAGCTTTCTTT
NA,once,TRBV19,TRBJ1-2,CASSAPGTAGYTF,TGTGCCAGTAGTGCTCCCGGGACTGCTGGCTACACCTTC
NA,NA,TRBV7-9,TRBJ2-6,CASSEIRGSGANVLTF,TGTGCCAGCAGCGAGATCAGGGGCTCTGGGGCCAACGTCCTGACTTTC
NA,few,TRBV18,TRBJ2-7,CASSPSGRVGYF,TGTGCCAGCTCACCCTCCGGGCGGGTCGGGTACTTC
NA,NA,TRBV18,TRBJ2-3,CASSRIGDTQYF,TGTGCCAGCTCACGAATCGGAGATACGCAGTATTTT
NA,NA,TRBV27,TRBJ2-1,CASSSTTDRWVDEQFF,TGTGCCAGCAGCTCAACTACGGACAGATGGGTAGATGAGCAGTTCTTC
NA,NA,TRBV9,TRBJ2-1,CASSVAGGKGNEQFF,TGTGCCAGCAGCGTAGCGGGCGGGAAGGGAAATGAGCAGTTCTTC
TRBD1,NA,TRBV5-1,TRBJ2-5,CASSWDRAVGPSETQYF,TGCGCCAGCAGCTGGGACAGGGCCGTTGGACCCTCGGAGACCCAGTACTTC
NA,NA,TRBV7-9,TRBJ1-4,CASSLAAVSGEKLFF,TGTGCCAGCAGCTTAGCGGCCGTGAGCGGGGAAAAACTGTTTTTT
TRBD1,NA,TRBV29-1,TRBJ2-1,CSVGQGIVGDRGEQFF,TGCAGCGTTGGACAGGGTATAGTCGGGGATAGGGGGGAGCAGTTCTTC
NA,NA,TRBV5-4,TRBJ2-3,CASSSDYSTDTQYF,TGTGCCAGCAGCTCGGACTATTCCACAGATACGCAGTATTTT
TRBD1,NA,TRBV3-1/TRBV3-2,TRBJ1-4,CASSRQGVLNEKLFF,TGTGCCAGCAGCCGACAGGGGGTACTGAATGAAAAACTGTTTTTT
TRBD2,NA,TRBV27,TRBJ2-1,CARERERRNGQFF,TGTGCCAGGGAGCGGGAGCGTCGGAATGGGCAGTTCTTC
TRBD1,NA,TRBV28,TRBJ2-1,CASGTTGMGDEQFF,TGTGCCAGCGGAACGACAGGGATGGGGGATGAGCAGTTCTTC
TRBD2,NA,TRBV27,TRBJ2-5,CASSLGGRAGETQYF,TGTGCCAGCAGTTTAGGAGGGAGGGCCGGAGAGACCCAGTACTTC
TRBD1,NA,TRBV6-5,TRBJ2-5,CASSFGTAQETQYF,TGTGCCAGCAGTTTCGGGACAGCCCAAGAGACCCAGTACTTC
TRBD1,once,TRBV11-2,TRBJ1-3,CASSNTGALVF,TGTGCCAGCAGCAACACAGGGGCGCTGGTGTTT
NA,NA,TRBV11-2,TRBJ2-1,CASSLTLRRRGYNEQFF,TGTGCCAGCAGCTTAACTCTCCGGAGACGGGGATACAATGAGCAGTTCTTC
NA,NA,TRBV11-2,TRBJ2-7,CASSLAGVREQYF,TGTGCCAGCAGCTTAGCGGGAGTCCGCGAGCAGTACTTC
NA,NA,TRBV14,TRBJ1-2,CASSPSGYRGYGYTF,TGTGCCAGCAGCCCGTCGGGTTATAGGGGCTATGGCTACACCTTC
NA,NA,TRBV9,TRBJ2-6,CASSVGHSGANVLTF,TGTGCCAGCAGCGTAGGTCACTCTGGGGCCAACGTCCTGACTTTC
TRBD2,NA,TRBV3-1/TRBV3-2,TRBJ2-2,CASSQDTAGGYTGELFF,TGTGCCAGCAGCCAAGATACTGCGGGAGGGTACACCGGGGAGCTGTTTTTT
NA,NA,TRBV2,TRBJ1-2,CASSESSLGYTF,TGTGCCAGCAGTGAGTCCAGTCTTGGCTACACCTTC
NA,few,TRBV4-1,TRBJ1-4,CASSQVLWGPLFF,TGCGCCAGCAGCCAAGTTCTTTGGGGGCCACTGTTTTTT
NA,NA,TRBV12-3/TRBV12-4,TRBJ1-1,CASSFSGGEGAFF,TGTGCCAGCAGTTTCAGTGGGGGCGAGGGAGCTTTCTTT
NA,NA,TRBV11-3,TRBJ1-1,CASSPRGGETEAFF,TGTGCCAGCAGCCCCCGGGGAGGCGAAACTGAAGCTTTCTTT
NA,NA,TRBV2,TRBJ1-2,CASIGQTNDYGYTF,TGTGCCAGCATAGGACAGACAAATGACTATGGCTACACCTTC
TRBD2,once,TRBV7-2,TRBJ2-7,CASSLSGSSDYEQYF,TGTGCCAGCAGCTTGAGCGGGAGTTCCGACTACGAGCAGTACTTC
NA,NA,TRBV3-1/TRBV3-2,TRBJ1-1,CASSQVGAPGFEAFF,TGTGCCAGCAGCCAAGTAGGAGCTCCTGGCTTTGAAGCTTTCTTT
TRBD1,NA,TRBV7-9,TRBJ2-1,CASSLGQGIYEQFF,TGTGCCAGCAGCTTAGGACAGGGAATCTATGAGCAGTTCTTC
NA,NA,TRBV12-3/TRBV12-4,TRBJ1-3,CASSFASGTGKYF,NA
TRBD1,NA,TRBV24-1,TRBJ1-5,CATSEGDRRQPQHF,TGTGCCACCAGTGAGGGGGACAGGCGACAGCCCCAGCATTTT
TRBD1,NA,TRBV6-5,TRBJ2-7,CASSYGAGGSYEQYF,TGTGCCAGCAGTTACGGGGCAGGGGGCTCCTACGAGCAGTACTTC
NA,NA,TRBV6-5,TRBJ1-2,CASHSQGNYGYTF,TGTGCCAGCCATTCACAGGGCAACTATGGCTACACCTTC
NA,NA,TRBV10-3,TRBJ1-2,CATTLEPDYGYTF,TGTGCCACTACCCTCGAGCCTGACTATGGCTACACCTTC
TRBD1,NA,TRBV6-6,TRBJ1-2,CASRPGQGAYGYTF,TGTGCCAGCAGGCCGGGACAGGGGGCCTATGGCTACACCTTC
NA,NA,TRBV6-4,TRBJ1-4,CASSAQGATNEKLFF,TGTGCCAGCAGTGCCCAGGGTGCAACTAATGAAAAACTGTTTTTT